The 26 T cell receptor beta chains below all came from one sample that was sequenced in a study of CD8+ T cells in alopecia areata. TCR sequencing used cDNA made by reverse transcription of extracted RNA. The method was immunoSEQ multiplex PCR; TCRdb's version includes in-frame clones alone and lacks a portion of them. The table lists some 190,000 clones, around 56% of them singletons. The sample's treatment: oral pan-JAK inhibitor, 5-10 mg twice daily. Source: CD4+ T cells sorted from blood, taken at week 4, from a patient treated with tofacitinib. These receptor sequences come from a human donor with alopecia areata.

The chain carries TRBV29-1 and TRBJ2-3; D is undetermined. This CDR3 spans 14 amino acids. Germline-derived CDR1 and CDR2 are SQVTM and ANQGSEA. V was shortened by 3 bases and J by 3 bases, with 13 bases between the two germline ends. The CDR3 DNA reads as TGCAGCGTTGATGCCCCGGGCCGGACAGATACGCAGTATTTT. As protein: CSVDAPGRTDTQYF.

The chain is built from TRBV6-6 and TRBJ2-7, with D possibly being TRBD1 or TRBD2 (6 bases each). The CDR3 spans 15 residues. Germline V gene data show CDR1 as MNHNY and CDR2 as SVGAGI (reference sequence). Trimming left V 4 bases short and J 6 bases short, with 19 bases between. The chain's CDR3 is CASSSPAGHASEQYF. The CDR3 DNA reads TGTGCCAGCAGTTCACCGGCGGGACATGCGAGCGAGCAGTACTTC.

This chain uses TRBV7-9 with TRBJ1-2; 7 bases are a match to TRBD1. Germline lookup yields CDR1 SEHNR and CDR2 FQNEAQ (reference sequence). This CDR3 has 16 residues. The V and J ends lost 3 bases and 8 bases, in that order; junction bases with no gene match: 15. The CDR3 spells CASSFSRIDREEGYTF. The CDR3 DNA sequence: TGTGCCAGCAGCTTCTCTCGCATCGACAGGGAGGAAGGCTACACCTTC. Together with reference TRBV7-9 and TRBJ1-2, the CDR3 gives the full variable domain: DTGVSQNPRHKITKRGQNVTFRCDPISEHNRLYWYRQTLGQGPEFLTYFQNEAQLEKSRLLSDRFSAERPKGSFSTLEIQRTEQGDSAMYLCASSFSRIDREEGYTFGSGTRLTVV.

The rearrangement joins TRBV6-5 to TRBJ2-7; 11 bases line up with TRBD1. The junction had 5 bases not matched to a gene; V was cut back by 6 bases and J by 4 bases. Looked up from germline, CDR1 is MNHEY and CDR2 is SVGAGI. There are 14 residues in the CDR3. The CDR3 DNA reads TGTGCCAGCAGGCCGGACAGGGGGCGGTACGAGCAGTACTTC. Translating gives CASRPDRGRYEQYF.

This clone was counted a single time. The chain links TRBV5-6 to TRBJ2-1, with D unclear. The CDR3 spans 15 residues. Germline lookup yields CDR1 SGHDT and CDR2 YYEEEE. Deletions cut 1 base from V and 4 bases from J, with 12 bases between. The DNA of the CDR3 is TGTGCCAGCAGCTTGAGGTTGGAGCCATACAATGAGCAGTTCTTC. It encodes CASSLRLEPYNEQFF.

The CDR3 reads CSVDGLVPANTQYF. The CDR3 DNA follows: TGCAGCGTTGATGGGCTAGTCCCGGCTAATACGCAGTATTTT. This chain uses TRBV29-1 with TRBJ2-3; no clear D gene. This CDR3 region has 14 residues. Trimming pared 3 bases from V and 7 bases from J, leaving 17 bases between. Germline CDR1 is SQVTM and CDR2 is ANQGSEA.

V gene TRBV14 combines with J gene TRBJ2-5; D call uncertain. The CDR3 contains 13 residues. Germline V gives CDR1 SGHDN, CDR2 FVKESK. V was trimmed by 6 bases and J by 2 bases, leaving 10 bases between them. DNA of the CDR3: TGTGCCAGCAGTCTCACGTCACAAGAGACCCAGTACTTC. This gives the protein CASSLTSQETQYF.

Only a few counts were recorded for this clone. This chain uses TRBV19 with TRBJ1-5, with D unresolved. Looked up from germline, CDR1 is LNHDA and CDR2 is SQIVND (reference sequence). The CDR3 is made up of 14 amino acids. The V and J ends lost 6 bases and 2 bases respectively, with 11 bases between them. CDR3 sequence reads: CASRTSGGNQPQHF. CDR3 in DNA: TGTGCCAGTAGGACCTCGGGAGGCAATCAGCCCCAGCATTTT. The full variable domain, rest sourced from reference TRBV19 and TRBJ1-5, is DGGITQSPKYLFRKEGQNVTLSCEQNLNHDAMYWYRQDPGQGLRLIYYSQIVNDFQKGDIAEGYSVSREKKESFPLTVTSAQKNPTAFYLCASRTSGGNQPQHFGDGTRLSIL.

This clone was seen a handful of times. The chain is built from TRBV7-8 and TRBJ2-3, with 13 bases matching TRBD2. The length of the CDR3 is 18 residues. With 2 bases clipped from V and 5 bases from J, the junction kept 10 bases outside the gene matches. Germline loops: CDR1 SGHVS, CDR2 FQNEAQ. CDR3 bases: TGTGCCAGCAGCTTACGACTAGCGGGAGGAGGCGTGGAAGATACGCAGTATTTT. Residues: CASSLRLAGGGVEDTQYF. The variable domain in full, completed from reference TRBV7-8 and TRBJ2-3, reads GAGVSQSPRYKVAKRGQDVALRCDPISGHVSLFWYQQALGQGPEFLTYFQNEAQLDKSGLPSDRFFAERPEGSVSTLKIQRTQQEDSAVYLCASSLRLAGGGVEDTQYFGPGTRLTVL.

This chain uses TRBV15 with TRBJ1-2; a weak D match, TRBD1 (6 bases). With 9 bases removed from V and 4 bases from J, the gap between germline ends came to 18 bases. Germline CDR1 is LNHNV and CDR2 is YYDKDF (reference sequence). This CDR3 contains 14 residues. The CDR3 spells CATNKPGQIYGYTF. The CDR3 DNA is TGTGCCACAAACAAGCCGGGACAAATCTATGGCTACACCTTC. Together with reference TRBV15 and TRBJ1-2, the CDR3 gives the full variable domain: DAMVIQNPRYQVTQFGKPVTLSCSQTLNHNVMYWYQQKSSQAPKLLFHYYDKDFNNEADTPDNFQSRRPNTSFCFLDIRSPGLGDTAMYLCATNKPGQIYGYTFGSGTRLTVV.

The chain links TRBV5-1 to TRBJ1-1; the match to TRBD1 covers 7 bases. V lost 5 bases to trimming and J lost 0 bases; unmatched junction nucleotides: 7. The germline V gene has CDR1 SGHRS and CDR2 YFSETQ. The CDR3 loop spans 15 amino acids. CDR3 nucleotide sequence: TGCGCCAGCAGGATGACAGGGTCCCTGAACACTGAAGCTTTCTTT. Amino acid sequence: CASRMTGSLNTEAFF.

Regarding this clone: At one of its ends the junction is not consistent with the germline gene, which may arise from a read error. This same CDR3 is encoded by further DNA sequences in the sample. The chain couples TRBV7-9 to TRBJ1-1; D remains ambiguous. Germline V CDR1 and CDR2: SEHNR, FQNEAQ (reference sequence). There are 15 residues in the CDR3. The CDR3 sequence is CASSPRGRVNTEAFF. The CDR3, as DNA: TGTGCCAGCAGCCCACGTGGTAGAGTGAACACTGAGGCTTTCTTT.

The J gene is TRBJ2-1, the V gene TRBV30; D perhaps matches TRBD1 (6 bases). The CDR3 loop spans 13 amino acids. Per the germline V gene, CDR1 is GTSNPN and CDR2 is SVGIG (reference sequence). V shed 1 base and J shed 2 bases, with 6 bases lying between them. The CDR3 DNA sequence: TGTGCCTGGAGTGGGACAGCCTACAATGAGCAGTTCTTC. It encodes CAWSGTAYNEQFF.

The gene calls are TRBV5-1 and TRBJ2-3; 12 bases are shared with TRBD2. Germline V lookup: CDR1 SGHRS, CDR2 YFSETQ. V was clipped by 4 bases and J by 2 bases; unmatched bases: 5. CDR3 length: 16 amino acids. The CDR3 bases are TGCGCCAGCAGCAAAAGACTAGCGGGAGACACAGATACGCAGTATTTT. It specifies CASSKRLAGDTDTQYF.

As DNA, the CDR3 is TGTGCCAGCAGCCAAGAAGATACGCAGTATTTT. As protein: CASSQEDTQYF. This chain joins TRBV4-2 and TRBJ2-3; no reliable D call. The CDR3 is made up of 11 amino acids. The germline gives CDR1 LGHNA, CDR2 YNFKEQ. V lost 0 bases and J 5 bases, leaving 0 bases between the germline ends.

In this sample, this clone turned up a few times. This chain uses TRBV4-3 with TRBJ2-2; D unclear. The CDR3 has 14 amino acids. Trimming took 0 bases from V and 3 from J, leaving 5 bases between them. From germline, CDR1 is LGHNA and CDR2 YSLEER. Here the CDR3 reads CASSQEIDTGELFF. CDR3 bases: TGCGCCAGCAGCCAAGAGATTGACACCGGGGAGCTGTTTTTT.

CDR3 region: CAWRGGRDNEQFF. The CDR3 DNA is TGTGCCTGGAGGGGCGGGAGGGACAATGAGCAGTTCTTC. The chain couples TRBV30 to TRBJ2-1; TRBD2 matches 9 bases. Germline loops: CDR1 GTSNPN, CDR2 SVGIG (reference sequence). The CDR3 has 13 residues. The V segment lost 3 bases and the J segment 5 bases; nucleotides outside the gene matches: 2.

The J gene is TRBJ1-5, the V gene TRBV30; 12 nucleotides align to TRBD1. In germline, CDR1 is GTSNPN, CDR2 SVGIG (reference sequence). Trimming took 2 bases from V and 2 from J; bases not matched to a gene: 7. This CDR3 has 17 residues. DNA for the CDR3: TGTGCCTGGAGTAGGGACAGGGGGCAAATGGGCAATCAGCCCCAGCATTTT. Protein sequence: CAWSRDRGQMGNQPQHF. The complete variable domain, with remaining parts taken from reference TRBV30 and TRBJ1-5, reads SQTIHQWPATLVQPVGSPLSLECTVEGTSNPNLYWYRQAAGRGLQLLFYSVGIGQISSEVPQNLSASRPQDRQFILSSKKLLLSDSGFYLCAWSRDRGQMGNQPQHFGDGTRLSIL.

V gene TRBV4-1 combines with J gene TRBJ2-7, with 16 bases fitting TRBD2. This CDR3 contains 19 residues. Germline assignment: CDR1 MGHRA and CDR2 YSYEKL. V was clipped by 3 bases and J by 3 bases; unmatched bases: 11. CDR3 nucleotides: TGCGCCAGCAGCCAGGCTCCGGGACTAGCGGGAGGGTGGGGCTACGAGCAGTACTTC. Translation gives CASSQAPGLAGGWGYEQYF.

The genes are TRBV4-3 and TRBJ2-7, with D possibly being TRBD1 or TRBD2 (5 bases each). The CDR3 covers 15 residues. CDR1 and CDR2 from the germline V gene are LGHNA and YSLEER. Trimming pared 0 bases from V and 5 bases from J, leaving 14 bases between. The CDR3 DNA is TGCGCCAGCAGCCAAGAGGCGGGCTGGGGCCACGAGCAGTACTTC. Translation: CASSQEAGWGHEQYF.

This clone appeared a single time. The rearrangement uses TRBV4-3 and TRBJ2-7; no definite D call. Trimming pared 3 bases from V and 1 base from J, leaving 10 bases between. The V gene's germline CDR1 is LGHNA and CDR2 YSLEER. CDR3 length: 14 residues. The CDR3 sequence: CASSHEPGSYEQYF. CDR3 nucleotide sequence: TGCGCCAGCAGCCATGAGCCGGGTTCCTACGAGCAGTACTTC.

This clone appeared a few times. The chain employs TRBV9 and TRBJ2-7; D remains ambiguous. The V end lost 4 bases, the J end lost 0 bases, and 8 bases lay between the germline ends. The germline CDR1 and CDR2 sequences are SGDLS and YYNGEE. The length of the CDR3 is 13 residues. Here the CDR3 DNA reads TGTGCCAGCAGCCCCCGACCCTCCTACGAGCAGTACTTC. This translates into CASSPRPSYEQYF.

The chain employs TRBV2 and TRBJ2-4; the D gene is possibly TRBD2 (6 bases). V was trimmed by 4 bases and J by 0 bases, leaving 10 bases between them. The CDR3 has 15 amino acids. Germline V CDR1 and CDR2: SNHLY, FYNNEI. For the CDR3, the DNA is TGTGCCAGCAGTGGGCGGGGTTTAGCCAAAAACATTCAGTACTTC. It encodes CASSGRGLAKNIQYF.

V is TRBV7-6 and J is TRBJ2-7; 11 positions match TRBD1. Germline V lookup: CDR1 SGHVS, CDR2 FNYEAQ. Unmatched junction bases numbered 18, after V lost 1 base and J lost 1 base. The length of the CDR3 is 21 residues. CDR3 bases: TGTGCCAGCAGCTTAGTACCCCTTGGGACAGGGGGGGTTAATCCTTCCTACGAGCAGTACTTC. Amino acid sequence: CASSLVPLGTGGVNPSYEQYF.

To note about this clone: A read error may produce the germline difference seen at one junction end. The CDR3 DNA reads as TGTGCCTGGACAATTCTAGGCTGGCCCATCCACTTT. Translating gives CAWTILGWPIHF. V is TRBV30 and J is TRBJ1-3; the D is unclear. Per the germline V gene, CDR1 is GTSNPN and CDR2 is SVGIG (reference sequence). The CDR3 extends over 12 amino acids.

The chain couples TRBV5-5 to TRBJ2-3, with 12 positions matching TRBD2. V lost 4 bases and J lost 1; bases outside the gene matches: 1. Germline lookup yields CDR1 SGHKS and CDR2 YYEKEE (reference sequence). The CDR3 is 15 amino acids. The CDR3 loop reads CASSRTSGGTDTQYF. The CDR3 DNA reads as TGTGCCAGCAGCCGGACTAGCGGGGGCACAGATACGCAGTATTTT.